The present TCR beta chain was sequenced within a study of CD8 T cells in Susac syndrome. Random hexamers were used to reverse transcribe an amount of about 0.45 to 1 ug RNA. TCRdb recomputed calls from the immunoSEQ multiplex PCR reads with MiXCR, one row per CDR3 protein. Seen here are about 160,000 distinct CDR3 sequences, approximately 93% observed once, and the top ten hold about 0.086%. TEMRA cells were FACS-enriched and CD8+ and CD4+ T cells negatively isolated. This CDR3 has 15 residues. Germline-derived CDR1 and CDR2 are MNHEY and SVGAGI. Trimming left V 6 bases short and J 10 bases short, with 22 bases between.

The sequence derives from a human donor with multiple sclerosis. Sequenced sample: CD4+ T cells from PBMCs. The chain carries TRBV6-5 and TRBJ2-1; D is uncertain. The CDR3 bases are TGTGCCAGCAGGACCTTTTATTTGGGTTCTCGGGAGCAGTTCTTC. Residues: CASRTFYLGSREQFF.